A single sample gave rise to the 26 T cell receptor beta chains below, sequenced in a study of cytomegalovirus exposure and HLA in healthy donors. PCR employed 60 Vbeta and 13 Jbeta primers. Libraries were prepared by immunoSEQ multiplex PCR; TCRdb keeps only in-frame clonotypes and omits some of them. The sample lists about 120,000 clones; roughly 80% were seen once. What was sequenced was PBMCs. These TCRs come from a middle-aged woman in good health and CMV-seropositive.

V is TRBV7-2 and J is TRBJ1-1; D remains unclear. The V gene lost 5 bases and the J gene lost 1 base, with 8 bases spanning the gap. This CDR3 is built from 13 residues. Germline CDR1 is SGHTA and CDR2 is FQGNSA. CDR3 sequence: CASSTQENTEAFF. Written as DNA, the CDR3 is TGTGCCAGCAGCACGCAGGAGAACACTGAAGCTTTCTTT.

This CDR3 is CASSRGRGEQYF. CDR3 DNA: TGTGCCAGCAGTAGGGGAAGAGGCGAGCAGTACTTC. The rearrangement uses TRBV7-2 and TRBJ2-7, with D possibly being TRBD1 (5 bases). The CDR3 spans 12 residues. The V end was cut by 6 bases, the J end by 6 bases, with 12 bases between. Germline V CDR1 and CDR2: SGHTA, FQGNSA.

This chain joins TRBV11-2 and TRBJ2-3; 8 bases fit TRBD2. CDR1 and CDR2 from the germline V gene are SGHAT and FQNNGV. This CDR3 is 16 amino acids long. The V and J ends lost 0 bases and 8 bases, in that order; junction bases with no gene match: 10. CDR3 nucleotide sequence: TGTGCCAGCAGCTTAGATGGAGCTAGCGGGTTCGGTACGCAGTATTTT. Its translation is CASSLDGASGFGTQYF.

The J gene is TRBJ1-2, the V gene TRBV4-3, with TRBD1 matching over 7 bases. Losses at the gene ends were 5 bases for V and 0 bases for J; bases not matched to a gene: 6. Germline CDR1 is LGHNA and CDR2 is YSLEER. The CDR3 length is 15 residues. This CDR3 reads CASSARQGSNYGYTF. In DNA, the CDR3 is TGCGCCAGCAGCGCCCGACAGGGCTCTAACTATGGCTACACCTTC.

This rearrangement joins TRBV5-6 to TRBJ2-5; D may be TRBD1 (6 bases). The V and J ends lost 4 bases and 7 bases respectively, with 14 bases between them. Germline CDR1 and CDR2: SGHDT and YYEEEE. This CDR3 region has 13 residues. The CDR3 reads CASSPTGTGTQYF. CDR3 sequence (DNA): TGTGCCAGCAGCCCTACAGGGACCGGGACCCAGTACTTC.

This chain links TRBV27 with TRBJ2-6; D call uncertain. Germline V gives CDR1 MNHEY, CDR2 SMNVEV (reference sequence). V was trimmed by 4 bases and J by 0 bases, leaving 4 bases between them. CDR3 length: 14 amino acids. CDR3 sequence: CASSSGSGANVLTF. The CDR3 DNA is TGTGCCAGCAGTTCGGGCTCTGGGGCCAACGTCCTGACTTTC.

A note on this clone: Other DNA sequences in this sample translate to the same CDR3. The V gene is TRBV6-5, the J gene TRBJ2-7, with 9 bases that match TRBD2. J gave up 2 bases and V 5 bases, and 7 bases lay outside the gene matches. Germline V gives CDR1 MNHEY, CDR2 SVGAGI. The CDR3 runs 15 residues. In DNA form, the CDR3 reads TGTGCCAGCAGTGTCCAAGCGGGAGGCCCCTACGAGCAGTACTTC. Its translation: CASSVQAGGPYEQYF.

V gene TRBV19 combines with J gene TRBJ2-1; 13 bases map to TRBD2. V gave up 10 bases and J gave up 0 bases; unmatched junction bases: 3. The CDR3 consists of 15 residues. Per germline, CDR1 LNHDA and CDR2 SQIVND (reference sequence). For the CDR3, the DNA is TGTGCCACCGGACTAGCGGGGGACTCCTACAATGAGCAGTTCTTC. Translating it yields CATGLAGDSYNEQFF.

V usage is TRBV2 and J usage is TRBJ2-3; possible D gene TRBD2, 6 bases. CDR3 length: 16 amino acids. CDR1 and CDR2 from the germline V gene are SNHLY and FYNNEI. The ends were cut back, 2 bases at V and 3 bases at J, with 15 bases in the middle. The CDR3 DNA is TGTGCCAGCAGTGAATCCCGGGAGATGGGAACAGATACGCAGTATTTT. The encoded protein is CASSESREMGTDTQYF.

J is TRBJ2-3 and V is TRBV7-2; possibly TRBD2 for D (6 bases). The germline V gene encodes CDR1 SGHTA and CDR2 FQGNSA. The CDR3 runs 14 residues. V gave up 5 bases and J gave up 6 bases, with 15 bases separating them. The CDR3 reads CASSLGTRGDTQYF. Here the CDR3 DNA reads TGTGCCAGCAGCCTGGGGACCCGGGGGGATACGCAGTATTTT.

This chain links TRBV5-1 with TRBJ1-4; 10 nucleotides match TRBD1. The germline V gene encodes CDR1 SGHRS and CDR2 YFSETQ. This CDR3 comprises 15 residues. The ends lost 0 bases at V and 8 bases at J; junction bases unmatched: 4. Written as DNA, the CDR3 is TGCGCCAGCAGCTTGGAGGGACAGGGGCGAGAAAAACTGTTTTTT. Protein sequence: CASSLEGQGREKLFF.

The J gene is TRBJ2-7, the V gene TRBV4-2; TRBD1 agrees at 7 bases. The CDR3 length is 17 residues. The germline V gene has CDR1 LGHNA and CDR2 YNFKEQ. With V trimmed by 0 bases and J by 3 bases, 11 bases remained unmatched. The CDR3: CASSQDIRGRPGYEQYF. CDR3 coding DNA: TGTGCCAGCAGCCAAGATATAAGGGGGCGGCCGGGCTACGAGCAGTACTTC.

This clone has a handful of counts. The chain recombines TRBV4-1 with TRBJ1-1; weak D call: TRBD1 (5 bases). In germline, CDR1 is MGHRA, CDR2 YSYEKL. The CDR3 spans 15 residues. Deletions cut 0 bases from V and 3 bases from J, with 11 bases between. The CDR3 nucleotides read TGCGCCAGCAGCCAAGACGGCGGGGGGTACACTGAAGCTTTCTTT. It codes for CASSQDGGGYTEAFF.

The J gene is TRBJ1-2, the V gene TRBV6-5; 8 bases fit TRBD1. Per the germline V gene, CDR1 is MNHEY and CDR2 is SVGAGI. The J segment lost 8 bases and the V segment lost 7 bases, leaving 6 bases of the junction unmatched. The CDR3 is 12 amino acids. As DNA, the CDR3 is TGTGCCAGCAACGGACAGGGAAGAGGCTACACCTTC. This codes for CASNGQGRGYTF.

The V gene is TRBV6-5, the J gene TRBJ2-5; 9 nucleotides line up with TRBD2. The assigned J gene may be wrong: the sequence end matches TRBJ2-7 better. Germline V gene data show CDR1 as MNHEY and CDR2 as SVGAGI. The CDR3 covers 16 residues. The CDR3 sequence: CASSYKASGASYEQYF. In DNA, the CDR3 is TGTGCCAGCAGTTACAAGGCTAGCGGGGCCTCCTACGAGCAGTACTTC.

The chain employs TRBV9 and TRBJ2-2, with a tentative D call TRBD2 (5 bases). The V and J ends lost 2 bases and 7 bases respectively, with 6 bases between them. The V gene's germline CDR1 is SGDLS and CDR2 YYNGEE. There are 12 residues in the CDR3. The CDR3 protein is CASSVRDGELFF. DNA for the CDR3: TGTGCCAGCAGCGTGAGGGACGGGGAGCTGTTTTTT.

The chain has TRBV7-6 and TRBJ1-3; 8 bases align to TRBD1. The CDR3 is made up of 16 amino acids. V lost 4 bases, J lost 4 bases, and 9 bases stayed unmatched. Germline values: CDR1 SGHVS, CDR2 FNYEAQ. DNA of the CDR3: TGTGCCAGCAGCTCAGACGAGGACAGGGCCGGAAACACCATATATTTT. Residues: CASSSDEDRAGNTIYF. The whole variable domain, remainder taken from reference TRBV7-6 and TRBJ1-3, is GAGVSQSPRYKVTKRGQDVALRCDPISGHVSLYWYRQALGQGPEFLTYFNYEAQQDKSGLPNDRFSAERPEGSISTLTIQRTEQRDSAMYRCASSSDEDRAGNTIYFGEGSWLTVV.

Worth noting for this clone: A junction boundary mismatches the germline segment, possibly from a read error. V usage is TRBV2 and J usage is TRBJ1-3, with D possibly being TRBD1 (5 bases). Germline V lookup: CDR1 SNHLY, CDR2 FYNNEI. The length of the CDR3 is 15 residues. The CDR3, as DNA: TGTGCCAGCAGATCTTTAGGGACTTCTGGAAGCACCATATATTTT. It specifies CASRSLGTSGSTIYF.

This clone was found a few times. This CDR3 reads CASSPLPPGTGAKNTEAFF. As DNA, the CDR3 is TGTGCCAGCTCACCACTTCCTCCCGGGACAGGGGCTAAGAACACTGAAGCTTTCTTT. The genes are TRBV18 and TRBJ1-1; 10 bases match TRBD1. CDR1 KGHSH and CDR2 LQKENI come from the germline V gene. Trimming removed 1 base from V and 1 base from J; junction bases left unmatched: 12. CDR3 length: 19 residues. The whole variable domain, remainder taken from reference TRBV18 and TRBJ1-1, is NAGVMQNPRHLVRRRGQEARLRCSPMKGHSHVYWYRQLPEEGLKFMVYLQKENIIDESGMPKERFSAEFPKEGPSILRIQQVVRGDSAAYFCASSPLPPGTGAKNTEAFFGQGTRLTVV.

J is TRBJ1-2 and V is TRBV7-9; the match to TRBD1 covers 9 bases. The V gene's germline CDR1 is SEHNR and CDR2 FQNEAQ (reference sequence). CDR3 length equals 16 residues. With 3 bases clipped from V and 4 bases from J, the junction kept 9 bases outside the gene matches. This CDR3 reads CASSFEQGARSYGYTF. The DNA for the CDR3 is TGTGCCAGCAGCTTCGAACAGGGGGCGCGGAGCTATGGCTACACCTTC.

The rearrangement uses TRBV6-1 and TRBJ1-2, with D maybe TRBD1 (6 bases). Germline V gene sequence: CDR1 MNHNS, CDR2 SASEGT. The ends were cut back, 6 bases at V and 7 bases at J, with 18 bases in the middle. The CDR3 has 14 amino acids. CDR3 nucleotides: TGTGCCAGCAGACCGGGGGGGGGCGAAGGTGGCTACACCTTC. Amino acids: CASRPGGGEGGYTF.

With respect to this clone: The junction shows a germline mismatch at one end, possibly a read error. The J gene is TRBJ2-1, the V gene TRBV5-5; 9 nucleotides agree with TRBD2. CDR3 length equals 13 residues. Germline CDR1 is SGHKS and CDR2 is YYEKEE (reference sequence). CDR3 in DNA: TGTGCCAGCAGCTTGACGGTTAGCGGGAGTCCCCTCTTC. This encodes CASSLTVSGSPLF.

The V gene is TRBV5-1, the J gene TRBJ2-1, with D possibly TRBD1 on 7 matching bases. The CDR3 is made up of 15 amino acids. The V end was cut by 3 bases, the J end by 4 bases, with 14 bases between. Germline CDR1 reads SGHRS; CDR2 reads YFSETQ. This chain's CDR3 is CASSSQGTEYNEQFF. For the CDR3, the DNA is TGCGCCAGCAGCTCACAGGGGACTGAATACAATGAGCAGTTCTTC.

The V gene is TRBV6-1, the J gene TRBJ1-1; D is possibly TRBD1 (6 bases). CDR1 MNHNS and CDR2 SASEGT come from the germline V gene. V was cut by 5 bases and J by 3 bases, with 13 bases left in between. The CDR3 covers 14 residues. The CDR3 region is CASSHGGAYTEAFF. As DNA, the CDR3 is TGTGCCAGCAGTCATGGGGGGGCTTACACTGAAGCTTTCTTT.

The gene calls are TRBV2 and TRBJ2-3, with 12 nucleotides matching TRBD1. The germline V gene has CDR1 SNHLY and CDR2 FYNNEI. Trimming took 7 bases from V and 3 from J; bases not matched to a gene: 5. This CDR3 region has 15 residues. CDR3 region: CASNRDRGPTDTQYF. DNA for the CDR3: TGTGCCAGCAACCGGGACAGGGGGCCAACAGATACGCAGTATTTT.

This chain links TRBV7-2 with TRBJ2-7, with 13 bases lining up with TRBD2. Looked up from germline, CDR1 is SGHTA and CDR2 is FQGNSA. The CDR3 totals 17 residues. J was trimmed by 2 bases and V by 3 bases; bases with no gene match: 7. In nucleotides, the CDR3 is TGTGCCAGCAGCTTCGGGACTAGCGGGAACATCCCCTACGAGCAGTACTTC. As protein: CASSFGTSGNIPYEQYF. The variable domain in full, completed from reference TRBV7-2 and TRBJ2-7, reads GAGVSQSPSNKVTEKGKDVELRCDPISGHTALYWYRQSLGQGLEFLIYFQGNSAPDKSGLPSDRFSAERTGGSVSTLTIQRTQQEDSAVYLCASSFGTSGNIPYEQYFGPGTRLTVT.